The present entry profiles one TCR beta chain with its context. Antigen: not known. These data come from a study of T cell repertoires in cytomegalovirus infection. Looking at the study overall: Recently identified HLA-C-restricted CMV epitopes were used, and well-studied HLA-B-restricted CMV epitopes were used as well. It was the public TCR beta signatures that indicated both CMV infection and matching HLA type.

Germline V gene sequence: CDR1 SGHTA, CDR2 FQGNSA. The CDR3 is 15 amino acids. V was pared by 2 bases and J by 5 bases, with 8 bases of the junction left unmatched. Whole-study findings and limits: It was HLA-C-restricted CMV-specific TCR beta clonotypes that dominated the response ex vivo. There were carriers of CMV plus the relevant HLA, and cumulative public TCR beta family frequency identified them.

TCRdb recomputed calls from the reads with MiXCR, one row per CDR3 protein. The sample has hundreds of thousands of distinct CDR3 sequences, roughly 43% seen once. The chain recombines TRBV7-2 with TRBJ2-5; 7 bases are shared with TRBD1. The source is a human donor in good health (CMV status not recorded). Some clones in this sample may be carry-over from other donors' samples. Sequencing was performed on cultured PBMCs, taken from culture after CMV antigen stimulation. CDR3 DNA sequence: TGTGCCAGCAGCTTACGGACAGGCTGGGGGGAGACCCAGTACTTC. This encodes CASSLRTGWGETQYF.